The clone carrying this T cell receptor beta chain was found many times. Its specificity is unknown. The data are from a study of Graves' ophthalmopathy and Graves' hyperthyroidism. Study findings and constraints: Ophthalmopathy progression was predicted with about 71% sensitivity and about 72% specificity. Blood repertoires reportedly contained most expanded thyroid clonotypes above 0.001 frequency.

Amplification of TCR beta CDR3 regions used RNA transcripts. The first round was an RT-PCR with HTBI primers, and the second round was a multiplex PCR. TCRdb ran MiXCR on the multiplex PCR reads and lists one entry per CDR3 protein. Of 650,000 to 900,000 distinct CDR3 sequences listed, roughly 40% are singletons. V gave up 6 bases and J gave up 8 bases, with 7 bases separating them. In germline, CDR1 is DFQATT, CDR2 SNEGSKA (reference sequence). This CDR3 is 9 amino acids long. Other autoimmune diseases, uncontrolled infections, pregnancy or lactation ruled patients out of participation. The sample comprised peripheral blood. This receptor was obtained from an adult man with Graves' ophthalmopathy. The chain employs TRBV20-1 and TRBJ1-2; D call uncertain. This chain's CDR3 is CSAERGYTF. CDR3 DNA: TGCAGTGCAGAACGCGGCTACACCTTC.